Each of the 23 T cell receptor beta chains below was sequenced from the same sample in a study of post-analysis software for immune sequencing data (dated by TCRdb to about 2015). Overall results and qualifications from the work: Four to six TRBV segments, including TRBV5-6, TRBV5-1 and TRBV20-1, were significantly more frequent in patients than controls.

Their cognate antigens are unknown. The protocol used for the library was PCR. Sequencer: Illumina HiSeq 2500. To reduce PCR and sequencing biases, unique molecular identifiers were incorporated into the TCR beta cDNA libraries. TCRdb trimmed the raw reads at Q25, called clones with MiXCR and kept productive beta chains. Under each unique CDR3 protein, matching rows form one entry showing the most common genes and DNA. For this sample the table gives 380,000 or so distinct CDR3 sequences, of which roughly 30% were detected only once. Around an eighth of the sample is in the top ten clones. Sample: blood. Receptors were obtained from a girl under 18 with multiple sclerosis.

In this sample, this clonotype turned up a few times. CDR3 amino acids: CASSYNGQGEETQYF. The CDR3 DNA follows: TGTGCCAGCAGTTATAATGGACAGGGTGAGGAGACCCAGTACTTC. This chain connects TRBV12-3 or TRBV12-4 to TRBJ2-5; 8 positions match TRBD1. V was clipped by 4 bases and J by 5 bases; unmatched bases: 9. The CDR3 length is 15 residues.

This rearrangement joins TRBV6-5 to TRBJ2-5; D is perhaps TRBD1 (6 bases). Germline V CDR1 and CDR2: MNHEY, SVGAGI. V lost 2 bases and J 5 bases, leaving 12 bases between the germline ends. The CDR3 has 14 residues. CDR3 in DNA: TGTGCCAGCAGTTACATGTCAGGGGACGAGACCCAGTACTTC. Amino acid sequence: CASSYMSGDETQYF.

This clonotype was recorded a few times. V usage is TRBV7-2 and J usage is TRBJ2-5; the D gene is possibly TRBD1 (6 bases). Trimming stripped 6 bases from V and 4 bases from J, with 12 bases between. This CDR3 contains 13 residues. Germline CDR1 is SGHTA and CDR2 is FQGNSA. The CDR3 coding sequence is TGTGCCAGCAGATACAGGGTCCCAGAGACCCAGTACTTC. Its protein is CASRYRVPETQYF.

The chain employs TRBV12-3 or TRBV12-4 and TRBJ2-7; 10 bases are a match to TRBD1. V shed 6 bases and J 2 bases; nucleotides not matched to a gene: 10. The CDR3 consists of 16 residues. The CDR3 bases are TGTGCCAGCAGCTCAATTCGGACAGGGGGACCCTACGAGCAGTACTTC. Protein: CASSSIRTGGPYEQYF.

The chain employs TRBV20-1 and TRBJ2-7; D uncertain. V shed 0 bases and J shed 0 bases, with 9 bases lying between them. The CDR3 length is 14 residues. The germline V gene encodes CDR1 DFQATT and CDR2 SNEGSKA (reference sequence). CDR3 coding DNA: TGCAGTGCTAGAGATCTGAAAATCTCCTACGAGCAGTACTTC. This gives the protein CSARDLKISYEQYF.

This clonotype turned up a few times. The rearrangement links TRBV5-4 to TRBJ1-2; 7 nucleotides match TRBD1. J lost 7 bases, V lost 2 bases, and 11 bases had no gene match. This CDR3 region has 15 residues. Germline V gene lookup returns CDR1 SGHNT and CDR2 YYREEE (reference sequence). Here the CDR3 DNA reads TGTGCCAGCAGCTTTGGGACACCAGAGGGGGCTGGCTACACCTTC. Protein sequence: CASSFGTPEGAGYTF. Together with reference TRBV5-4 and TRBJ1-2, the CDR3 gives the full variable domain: ETGVTQSPTHLIKTRGQQVTLRCSSQSGHNTVSWYQQALGQGPQFIFQYYREEENGRGNFPPRFSGLQFPNYSSELNVNALELDDSALYLCASSFGTPEGAGYTFGSGTRLTVV.

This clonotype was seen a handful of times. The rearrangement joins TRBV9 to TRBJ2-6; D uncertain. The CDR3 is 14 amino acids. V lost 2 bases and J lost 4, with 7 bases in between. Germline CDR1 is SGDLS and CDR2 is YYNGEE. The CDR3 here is CASSVAPGANVLTF. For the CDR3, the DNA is TGTGCCAGCAGCGTCGCCCCGGGGGCCAACGTCCTGACTTTC.

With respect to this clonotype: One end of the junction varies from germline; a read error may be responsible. Written as DNA, the CDR3 is TGCGCCAGCAGCCAGGGACAGGGCTCCCACGAGCAGTACTTC. This codes for CASSQGQGSHEQYF. This chain links TRBV4-1 with TRBJ2-7; TRBD1 matches 9 bases. Germline V gene sequence: CDR1 MGHRA, CDR2 YSYEKL. This CDR3 has 14 amino acids.

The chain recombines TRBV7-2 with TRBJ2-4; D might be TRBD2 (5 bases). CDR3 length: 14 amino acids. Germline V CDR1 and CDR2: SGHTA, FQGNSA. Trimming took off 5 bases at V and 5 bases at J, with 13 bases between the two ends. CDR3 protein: CASSHDYTQNIQYF. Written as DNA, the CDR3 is TGTGCCAGCAGCCATGACTATACCCAAAACATTCAGTACTTC.

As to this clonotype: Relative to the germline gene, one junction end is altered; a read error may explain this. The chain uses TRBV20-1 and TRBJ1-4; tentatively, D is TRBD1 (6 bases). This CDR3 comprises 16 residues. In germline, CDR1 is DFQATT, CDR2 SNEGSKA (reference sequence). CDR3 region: CSARDRSFATNEKLYF. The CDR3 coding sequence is TGCAGTGCTAGGGACAGATCCTTTGCAACTAATGAAAAACTGTATTTT.

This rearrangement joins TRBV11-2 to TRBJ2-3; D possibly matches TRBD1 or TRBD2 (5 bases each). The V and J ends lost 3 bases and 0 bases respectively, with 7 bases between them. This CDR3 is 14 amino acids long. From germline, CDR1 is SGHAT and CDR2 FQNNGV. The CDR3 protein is CASSFWGSTDTQYF. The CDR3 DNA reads TGTGCCAGCAGCTTCTGGGGGAGCACAGATACGCAGTATTTT.

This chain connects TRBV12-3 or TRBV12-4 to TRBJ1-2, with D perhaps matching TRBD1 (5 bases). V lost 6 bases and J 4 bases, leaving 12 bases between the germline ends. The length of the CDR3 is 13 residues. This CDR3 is CASRSTGGYGYTF. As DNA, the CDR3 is TGTGCCAGCAGGTCCACGGGGGGCTATGGCTACACCTTC.

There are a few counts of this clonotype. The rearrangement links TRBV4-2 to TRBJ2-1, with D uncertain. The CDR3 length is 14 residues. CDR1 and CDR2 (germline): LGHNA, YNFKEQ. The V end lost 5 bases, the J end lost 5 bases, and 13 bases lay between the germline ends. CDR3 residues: CASSELGLNNEQFF. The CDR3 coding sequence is TGTGCCAGCAGCGAACTGGGATTAAACAATGAGCAGTTCTTC.

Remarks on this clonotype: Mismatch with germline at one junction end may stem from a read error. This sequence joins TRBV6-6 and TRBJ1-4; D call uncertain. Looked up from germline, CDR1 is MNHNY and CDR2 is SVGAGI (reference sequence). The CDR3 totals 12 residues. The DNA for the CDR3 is TGTGCCAGCAGTTACGCTAATGAAAGACTGTTTTTT. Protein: CASSYANERLFF.

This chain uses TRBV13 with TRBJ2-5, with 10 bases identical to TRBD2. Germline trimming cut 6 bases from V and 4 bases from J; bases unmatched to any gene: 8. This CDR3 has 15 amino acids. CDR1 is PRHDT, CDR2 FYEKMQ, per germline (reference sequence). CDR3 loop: CASSPEAGGRETQYF. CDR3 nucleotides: TGTGCCAGCAGTCCCGAAGCGGGGGGGCGAGAGACCCAGTACTTC. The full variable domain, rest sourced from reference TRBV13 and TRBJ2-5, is AAGVIQSPRHLIKEKRETATLKCYPIPRHDTVYWYQQGPGQDPQFLISFYEKMQSDKGSIPDRFSAQQFSDYHSELNMSSLELGDSALYFCASSPEAGGRETQYFGPGTRLLVL.

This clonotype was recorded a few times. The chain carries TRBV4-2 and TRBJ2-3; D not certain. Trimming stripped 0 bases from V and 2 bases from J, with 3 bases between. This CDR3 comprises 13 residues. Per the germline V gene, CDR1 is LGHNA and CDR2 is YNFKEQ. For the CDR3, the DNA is TGTGCCAGCAGCCAAGACAACACAGATACGCAGTATTTT. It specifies CASSQDNTDTQYF.

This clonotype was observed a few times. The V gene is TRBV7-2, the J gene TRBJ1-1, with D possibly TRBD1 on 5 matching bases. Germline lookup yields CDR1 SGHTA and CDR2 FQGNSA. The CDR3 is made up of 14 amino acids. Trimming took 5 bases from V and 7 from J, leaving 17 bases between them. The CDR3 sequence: CASSPRMGTGEAFF. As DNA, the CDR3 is TGTGCCAGCAGCCCGAGAATGGGGACGGGTGAAGCTTTCTTT.

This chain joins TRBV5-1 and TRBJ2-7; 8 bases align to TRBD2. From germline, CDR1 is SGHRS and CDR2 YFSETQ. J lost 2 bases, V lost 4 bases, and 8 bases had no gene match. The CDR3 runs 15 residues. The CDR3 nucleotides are TGCGCCAGCAGCCAATCAGCGGGGGCCACCTACGAGCAGTACTTC. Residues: CASSQSAGATYEQYF.

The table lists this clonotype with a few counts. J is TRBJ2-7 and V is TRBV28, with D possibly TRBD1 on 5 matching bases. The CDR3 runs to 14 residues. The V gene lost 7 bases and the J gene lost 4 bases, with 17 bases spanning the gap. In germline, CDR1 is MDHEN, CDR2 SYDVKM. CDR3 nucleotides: TGTGCCAGCACCTTGGGCAGGGAATTATACGAGCAGTACTTC. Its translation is CASTLGRELYEQYF. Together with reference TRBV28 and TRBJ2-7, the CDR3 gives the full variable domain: DVKVTQSSRYLVKRTGEKVFLECVQDMDHENMFWYRQDPGLGLRLIYFSYDVKMKEKGDIPEGYSVSREKKERFSLILESASTNQTSMYLCASTLGRELYEQYFGPGTRLTVT.

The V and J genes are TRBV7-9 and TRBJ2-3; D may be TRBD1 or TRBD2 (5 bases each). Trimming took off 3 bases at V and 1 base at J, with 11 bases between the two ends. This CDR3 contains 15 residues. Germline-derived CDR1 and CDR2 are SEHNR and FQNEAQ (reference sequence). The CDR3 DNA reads TGTGCCAGCAGCTTGACCGGGACGGGCACAGATACGCAGTATTTT. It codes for CASSLTGTGTDTQYF.

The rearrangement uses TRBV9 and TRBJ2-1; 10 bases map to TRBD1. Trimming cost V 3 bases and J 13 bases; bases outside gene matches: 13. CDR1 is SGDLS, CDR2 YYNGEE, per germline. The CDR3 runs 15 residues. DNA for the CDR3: TGTGCCAGCAGCGCCTACTCCGGGACAGGGGAGACCCAGTTCTTC. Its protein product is CASSAYSGTGETQFF.

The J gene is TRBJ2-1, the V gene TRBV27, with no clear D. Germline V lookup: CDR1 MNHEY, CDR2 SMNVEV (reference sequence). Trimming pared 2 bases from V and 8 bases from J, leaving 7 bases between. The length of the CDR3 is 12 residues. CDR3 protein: CASSLIGDEQFF. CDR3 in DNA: TGTGCCAGCAGTTTAATCGGAGATGAGCAGTTCTTC.

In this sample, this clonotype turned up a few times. The CDR3 region has the DNA TGTGCCAGCAGCTCCTCATTTGGTGACAGTAATGAAAAACTGTTTTTT. Amino acid sequence: CASSSSFGDSNEKLFF. The chain combines TRBV7-9 with TRBJ1-4; maybe TRBD1 (5 bases). Germline loops: CDR1 SEHNR, CDR2 FQNEAQ (reference sequence). The V end was cut by 4 bases, the J end by 4 bases, with 16 bases between. The CDR3 consists of 16 residues.